This TCR beta chain derives from a study of CD8+ T cells in alopecia areata. In germline, CDR1 is SQVTM, CDR2 ANQGSEA. CDR3 length equals 14 residues. The V gene lost 7 bases and the J gene lost 0 bases, with 13 bases spanning the gap. Specified treatment: oral pan-JAK inhibitor, 5-10 mg twice daily. Following RNA extraction, reverse transcription yielded cDNA that acted as the sequencing template. Measured with immunoSEQ multiplex PCR; TCRdb has only the in-frame clones, and not every one. The sample records some 190,000 clones, less than 65% being singletons. This clone was counted a few times. The chain combines TRBV29-1 with TRBJ2-1; D could derive from TRBD1 or TRBD2 (5 bases each). The specimen was CD4+ T cells sorted from blood, collected at week 24, from a patient treated with tofacitinib. The receptor's source is a human donor with alopecia areata. CDR3 residues: CSAVRGDSYNEQFF. The CDR3 DNA sequence: TGCAGCGCCGTAAGAGGGGACTCCTACAATGAGCAGTTCTTC.